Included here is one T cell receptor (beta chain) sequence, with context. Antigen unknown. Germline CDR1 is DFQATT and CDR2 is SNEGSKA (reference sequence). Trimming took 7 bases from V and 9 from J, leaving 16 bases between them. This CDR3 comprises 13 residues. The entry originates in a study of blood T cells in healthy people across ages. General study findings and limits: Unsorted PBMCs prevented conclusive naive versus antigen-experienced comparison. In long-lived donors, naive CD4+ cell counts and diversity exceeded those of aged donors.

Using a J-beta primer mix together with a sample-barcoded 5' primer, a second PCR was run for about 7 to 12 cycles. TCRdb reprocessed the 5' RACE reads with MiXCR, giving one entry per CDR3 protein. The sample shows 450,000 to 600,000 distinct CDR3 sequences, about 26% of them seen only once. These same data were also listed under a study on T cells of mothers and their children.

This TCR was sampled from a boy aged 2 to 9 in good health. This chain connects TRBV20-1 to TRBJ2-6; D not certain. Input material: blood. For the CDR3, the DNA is TGCAGTGTTAAAACTCCACCACACAACGTCCTGACTTTC. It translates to CSVKTPPHNVLTF.